Shown below are 17 T cell receptor beta chains from a single sample sequenced in a study of CD8+CD57+ T cells in acquired aplastic anemia. TCR beta VDJ and CDR3 were profiled, and genomic DNA was the template. TCRdb re-called the reads with MiXCR, one entry per CDR3 protein. Of some 190,000 distinct CDR3 sequences in the sample, approximately 45% were seen once. The material sequenced was sorted CD4+, CD8+, or CD8+CD57+ T cells (not recorded which) from PBMCs. All receptors come from a human donor in good health.

This chain connects TRBV7-2 to TRBJ1-6, with TRBD1 as a possible D gene (6 bases). V lost 5 bases to trimming and J lost 14 bases, with 22 bases between them. This CDR3 is built from 15 residues. Germline V CDR1 and CDR2: SGHTA, FQGNSA. DNA of the CDR3: TGTGCCAGCAGCATACCGGGACAACAGTCCGCCACCCTCCACTTT. Its protein is CASSIPGQQSATLHF.

This clonotype has at least ten counts. The rearrangement links TRBV24-1 to TRBJ2-1; TRBD2 matches 8 bases. Germline assignment: CDR1 KGHDR and CDR2 SFDVKD. The CDR3 consists of 15 residues. With V trimmed by 4 bases and J by 4 bases, 5 bases remained unmatched. The chain's CDR3 is CATSELSGKYNEQFF. In nucleotides, the CDR3 is TGTGCCACCAGTGAGCTTAGCGGGAAATACAATGAGCAGTTCTTC.

The table lists this clonotype with many counts. This chain links TRBV5-1 with TRBJ1-4, with D tentatively TRBD1 (6 bases). V lost 6 bases, J lost 7 bases, and 13 bases lay in between. In germline, CDR1 is SGHRS, CDR2 YFSETQ. The CDR3 has 13 residues. The CDR3 loop is CASKGGGSEKLFF. CDR3 in DNA: TGCGCCAGCAAGGGAGGGGGGAGTGAAAAACTGTTTTTT.

This clonotype has more than one count but fewer than ten. The chain couples TRBV2 to TRBJ1-5; TRBD1 agrees at 10 bases. V was pared by 4 bases and J by 7 bases, with 4 bases of the junction left unmatched. Germline CDR1 reads SNHLY; CDR2 reads FYNNEI. The CDR3 covers 14 residues. The CDR3: CASSGTGGSQPQHF. CDR3 coding DNA: TGTGCCAGCAGTGGGACAGGGGGATCCCAGCCCCAGCATTTT.

V and J are TRBV20-1 and TRBJ1-1; D is unclear. With 6 bases removed from V and 6 bases from J, the gap between germline ends came to 14 bases. Germline CDR1 and CDR2: DFQATT and SNEGSKA (reference sequence). This CDR3 spans 12 amino acids. Written as DNA, the CDR3 is TGCAGTGCCAAGCCGGGGATGGCTGAAGCTTTCTTT. This codes for CSAKPGMAEAFF.

The V and J genes are TRBV4-1 and TRBJ2-7, with D tentatively TRBD1 (6 bases). Germline V gene sequence: CDR1 MGHRA, CDR2 YSYEKL. The CDR3 is made up of 14 amino acids. V lost 5 bases to trimming and J lost 2 bases, with 13 bases between them. The CDR3 is CASSFGTQTYEQYF. CDR3 DNA: TGCGCCAGCAGCTTCGGGACACAAACCTACGAGCAGTACTTC.

The chain uses TRBV20-1 and TRBJ2-7, with TRBD2 identical over 15 bases. J gave up 6 bases and V 6 bases, and 6 bases lay outside the gene matches. Germline CDR1 and CDR2: DFQATT and SNEGSKA (reference sequence). The CDR3 length is 14 residues. The CDR3 loop is CSAAPGLAGGEQYF. The DNA of the CDR3 is TGCAGTGCGGCACCGGGACTAGCGGGAGGCGAGCAGTACTTC.

Many counts were recorded for this clonotype. The V and J genes are TRBV7-2 and TRBJ1-1, with D perhaps TRBD1 (6 bases). The germline V gene has CDR1 SGHTA and CDR2 FQGNSA. V was clipped by 2 bases and J by 6 bases, with 19 bases between them. The CDR3 is 16 residues long. The CDR3 reads CASSLRGLGAVAEAFF. The CDR3, as DNA: TGTGCCAGCAGCTTAAGGGGGTTGGGGGCCGTGGCTGAAGCTTTCTTT.

Comment on this clonotype: It is likely a read error, because the conserved phenylalanine at the end of the CDR3 is missing. In nucleotides, the CDR3 is TGTGCCAGCAGCTTATTCCTAGTCGATCAGTACCTC. Protein product: CASSLFLVDQYL. This chain joins TRBV7-2 and TRBJ2-7, with unresolved D. The CDR3 sequence is 12 residues long. Trimming removed 2 bases at V and 10 bases at J, with 12 bases between. From germline, CDR1 is SGHTA and CDR2 FQGNSA.

The chain recombines TRBV24-1 with TRBJ2-2, with D possibly TRBD2 on 5 matching bases. Germline V gene data show CDR1 as KGHDR and CDR2 as SFDVKD. The CDR3 consists of 18 residues. V was cut by 6 bases and J by 1 base, with 20 bases left in between. The CDR3 here is CATSSPGSEGRNTGELFF. The CDR3 region has the DNA TGTGCCACCAGTTCACCGGGCTCAGAGGGCAGGAACACCGGGGAGCTGTTTTTT.

CDR3 nucleotides: TGTGCCAGCAGTTCCTTCTACATTGTGTTCGGCACAGATACGCAGTATTTT. This encodes CASSSFYIVFGTDTQYF. This chain joins TRBV28 and TRBJ2-3; D is undetermined. Trimming removed 4 bases from V and 1 base from J, with 18 bases in between. Germline V gives CDR1 MDHEN, CDR2 SYDVKM. The CDR3 loop spans 17 amino acids.

This clonotype was observed a single time. This chain joins TRBV29-1 and TRBJ2-3, with 15 bases that match TRBD2. The CDR3 covers 14 residues. The germline CDR1 and CDR2 sequences are SQVTM and ANQGSEA. J was trimmed by 3 bases and V by 8 bases; bases with no gene match: 3. CDR3 sequence: CSSGLAGGTDTQYF. CDR3 in DNA: TGCAGCTCCGGACTAGCGGGAGGGACAGATACGCAGTATTTT.

V usage is TRBV20-1 and J usage is TRBJ1-6; 7 positions agree with TRBD1. Germline V gene lookup returns CDR1 DFQATT and CDR2 SNEGSKA (reference sequence). J was trimmed by 10 bases and V by 0 bases; bases with no gene match: 9. The CDR3 consists of 15 residues. The CDR3 sequence is CSARDPAGGGSPLHF. In DNA form, the CDR3 reads TGCAGTGCTAGAGATCCGGCAGGGGGAGGATCACCCCTCCACTTT.

The chain carries TRBV9 and TRBJ1-2; D gene ambiguous. This CDR3 is 13 amino acids long. The V and J ends lost 3 bases and 4 bases respectively, with 10 bases between them. Germline CDR1 is SGDLS and CDR2 is YYNGEE. CDR3 bases: TGTGCCAGCAGCGGGGCGGTCATCTATGGCTACACCTTC. Amino acid sequence: CASSGAVIYGYTF. The full variable domain, with the rest looked up from reference TRBV9 and TRBJ1-2, is DSGVTQTPKHLITATGQRVTLRCSPRSGDLSVYWYQQSLDQGLQFLIQYYNGEERAKGNILERFSAQQFPDLHSELNLSSLELGDSALYFCASSGAVIYGYTFGSGTRLTVV.

This clonotype was seen many times. The genes are TRBV6-6 and TRBJ2-2; D unclear. The germline gives CDR1 MNHNY, CDR2 SVGAGI (reference sequence). This CDR3 has 11 residues. V gave up 11 bases and J gave up 7 bases, with 11 bases separating them. The CDR3 DNA sequence: TGTGCCTCCTTTGGTCGCGGGGAGCTGTTTTTT. The encoded protein is CASFGRGELFF.

This clonotype was seen repeatedly, ten times or more. The gene calls are TRBV19 and TRBJ2-1, with D perhaps TRBD2 (7 bases). Germline V gives CDR1 LNHDA, CDR2 SQIVND (reference sequence). The CDR3 length is 16 residues. V was cut by 0 bases and J by 4 bases, with 13 bases left in between. Here the CDR3 DNA reads TGTGCCAGTAGTATAGATGGGGGGGCGGGTTACAATGAGCAGTTCTTC. This gives the protein CASSIDGGAGYNEQFF. Full variable domain (remainder filled in from reference TRBV19 and TRBJ2-1): DGGITQSPKYLFRKEGQNVTLSCEQNLNHDAMYWYRQDPGQGLRLIYYSQIVNDFQKGDIAEGYSVSREKKESFPLTVTSAQKNPTAFYLCASSIDGGAGYNEQFFGPGTRLTVL.

This clonotype was seen a handful of times. In this CDR3 the conserved last residue, phenylalanine or tryptophan, is missing, so a read error is likely. It is unclear where the CDR3 begins or ends on the DNA, so no DNA is shown, and the CDR3 is as TCRdb lists it. This chain links TRBV7-9 with TRBJ2-6; the table calls TRBD1, which could not be checked here. The CDR3 is 8 amino acids in total, end residues counted. Looked up from germline, CDR1 is SEHNR and CDR2 is FQNEAQ (reference sequence). Here the CDR3 reads CASSQITG.